This is a list of T cell receptor beta chains from one sample in a study of regulatory T cells in long-lasting Graves disease. TCRdb reanalysed the multiplex PCR reads using MiXCR and keeps one entry per CDR3 protein. Among 550,000 or so distinct CDR3 sequences, approximately 12% were seen once, and the ten largest hold almost 9%. The same data also contributed to another study, on T cells in Graves' hyperthyroidism and ophthalmopathy.

The starting material was peripheral blood mononuclear cells (PBMCs), obtained at new diagnosis, from a patient treated with antithyroid drugs. These receptors were collected from a woman aged 30 to 39 with Graves disease. CDR3s include the opening cysteine and the closing phenylalanine or tryptophan. The order of the fields is CDR3 length, D gene, V gene, J gene, clone size, CDR3 DNA, CDR3 protein. D genes are given only for firm matches. Clone size is given for some rows only: seen once, a few or many times, or a class if the clone is expanded.

17	NA	TRBV19	TRBJ1-2	many	TGTGCCAGTAGTATGTCCCACCACCGGAAATCTAACTATGGCTACACCTTC	CASSMSHHRKSNYGYTF
11	TRBD1	TRBV19	TRBJ2-1	few	TGTGCCACCGAATCAGGGGGTGAGCAGTTCTTC	CATESGGEQFF
11	NA	TRBV2	TRBJ2-1	many	TGTGCCAGCAGTGAGTATCATGAGCAGTTCTTC	CASSEYHEQFF
15	NA	TRBV27	TRBJ1-5	many	TGTGCCAGCAGTGCCACAGGGACTTTCAATCAGCCCCAGCATTTT	CASSATGTFNQPQHF
16	TRBD2	TRBV11-2	TRBJ2-7	many	TGTGCCAGCCGCGGGACTAGCGGGAGTCGGTCCTACGAGCAGTACTTC	CASRGTSGSRSYEQYF
15	TRBD1	TRBV7-9	TRBJ1-1	few	TGTGCCAGCAGCTTCGGCCGGGACAGAGGGACTGAAGCTTTCTTT	CASSFGRDRGTEAFF
12	NA	TRBV24-1	TRBJ2-2	many	TGTGCCACCAGCGAGTACACCGGGGAGCTGTTTTTT	CATSEYTGELFF
13	NA	TRBV27	TRBJ2-4	many	TGTGCCAGCAGTTTATCGGGCCAGTTCATTCAGTACTTC	CASSLSGQFIQYF
13	NA	TRBV10-3	TRBJ1-2	many	TGTGCCATCAGTGGATCGCTCAACTATGGCTACACCTTC	CAISGSLNYGYTF
15	TRBD1	TRBV2	TRBJ1-5	many	TGTGCCAGCAGTGGGGGACAGGGTAAATTACAGCCCCAGCATTTT	CASSGGQGKLQPQHF
16	TRBD2	TRBV18	TRBJ2-3	many	TGTGCCAGCTCCCCGGGACTAGCGGGAGTAGGAGATACGCAGTATTTT	CASSPGLAGVGDTQYF
18	TRBD1	TRBV28	TRBJ1-5	many	TGTGCCAGCAGCCAACTGTGGTTGACAGGGCAAGTGGGTCAGCCCCAGCATTTT	CASSQLWLTGQVGQPQHF
11	NA	TRBV2	TRBJ1-1	few	TGTGCCACCGTATTTAGAGCTGAAGCTTTCTTT	CATVFRAEAFF
13	NA	TRBV2	TRBJ2-3	many	TGTGCCAGCAGTGAGGGGGGCCCAGATACGCAGTATTTT	CASSEGGPDTQYF
15	NA	TRBV7-3	TRBJ1-6	few	TGTGCCAGCAGCTTAGGGCCTGGGAATAATTCACCCCTCCACTTT	CASSLGPGNNSPLHF
14	TRBD1	TRBV18	TRBJ1-2	NA	TGTGCCAGCTCACCACCAGGGGGCAGCTATGGCTACACCTTC	CASSPPGGSYGYTF
14	NA	TRBV2	TRBJ2-2	many	TGTGCCAGCAGTGAAGTTCCCGGTCTGAGGGAGCTGTTTTTT	CASSEVPGLRELFF
18	TRBD1	TRBV7-2	TRBJ1-2	many	TGTGCCAGCAGCCCACATCTGGGGACAGGGTCGAGCGGGTATGGCTACACCTTC	CASSPHLGTGSSGYGYTF
15	NA	TRBV11-2	TRBJ2-3	many	TGTGCCAGCAGCTTAGGGGCAGGATTCACAGATACGCAGTATTTT	CASSLGAGFTDTQYF
15	TRBD1	TRBV19	TRBJ1-4	many	TGTGCCAGTAGTTCCCGGACAGGGGTTGGGGAAAAACTGTTTTTT	CASSSRTGVGEKLFF
15	NA	TRBV4-2	TRBJ2-7	NA	TGTGCCAGCAGCCAACGCCAGGGAGACTCCTACGAGCAGTACTTC	CASSQRQGDSYEQYF
13	TRBD2	TRBV9	TRBJ2-7	NA	TGTGCCAGCAGCGTGACCACTAGCGGAAGGCAGTACTTC	CASSVTTSGRQYF
13	NA	TRBV2	TRBJ1-2	many	TGTGCCAGCAGTGAGTCCTCCTACTATGGCTACACCTTC	CASSESSYYGYTF
17	NA	TRBV27	TRBJ1-6	many	TGTGCCAGCGCATGGACCGCTGTGAGCTCCTATAATTCACCCCTCCACTTT	CASAWTAVSSYNSPLHF
14	TRBD1	TRBV7-2	TRBJ1-2	NA	TGTGCCAGCAGCTTAATTCCCGGGACAGATGGCTACACCTTC	CASSLIPGTDGYTF
15	NA	TRBV13	TRBJ2-3	few	TGTGCCAGCAGCCCCCGGGGAGTTTTCACAGATACGCAGTATTTT	CASSPRGVFTDTQYF
15	TRBD1	TRBV20-1	TRBJ1-5	few	TGCAGTGCTAGAGGATTCGGACAGGGCTATCAGCCCCAGCATTTT	CSARGFGQGYQPQHF
16	NA	TRBV4-1	TRBJ2-2	few	TGCGCCAGCAGCCAAGATAACCGTGCGGGTACCGGGGAGCTGTTTTTT	CASSQDNRAGTGELFF
15	NA	TRBV9	TRBJ2-5	many	TGTGCCAGCAGCGTAGCGTCAGCATGGGGAGAGACCCAGTACTTC	CASSVASAWGETQYF
12	NA	TRBV28	TRBJ2-5	many	TGTGCCAGCAGTTTACTGTCAAAGACCCAGTACTTC	CASSLLSKTQYF
14	NA	TRBV3-1	TRBJ2-1	many	TGTGCCAGCAGCCAAGGACCAGGGATGAATGAGCAGTTCTTC	CASSQGPGMNEQFF
15	TRBD1	TRBV7-8	TRBJ2-7	many	TGTGCCAGCAGCTACGAACAGGGGGCAGGGTACGAGCAGTACTTC	CASSYEQGAGYEQYF
15	NA	TRBV11-2	TRBJ2-2	many	TGTGCCAGCAGCTTAGACAGGCCGAACACCGGGGAGCTGTTTTTT	CASSLDRPNTGELFF
13	NA	TRBV19	TRBJ1-5	NA	TGTGCCAGTAGTGTCAGGGAGGCGCAGCCCCAGCATTTT	CASSVREAQPQHF
13	NA	TRBV6-2/TRBV6-3	TRBJ2-5	few	TGTGCCAGCAAGGTCAGGAAAAAAGAGACCCAGTACTTC	CASKVRKKETQYF
14	NA	TRBV28	TRBJ2-1	many	TGTGCCAGCAGTGGTTCCAGCTCCTACAATGAGCAGTTCTTC	CASSGSSSYNEQFF
14	NA	TRBV20-1	TRBJ1-5	NA	TGCAGTGCTCGGACAGCGGGGGGCAATCAGCCCCAGCATTTT	CSARTAGGNQPQHF
15	TRBD2	TRBV9	TRBJ2-7	many	TGTGCCAGCAGCGTAGCTAGCGGGAGACCTCACGAGCAGTACTTC	CASSVASGRPHEQYF
17	NA	TRBV6-5	TRBJ2-1	many	TGTGCCAGCAGTTACCTTGGTGTCAGGGGACCTTACAATGAGCAGTTCTTC	CASSYLGVRGPYNEQFF
15	NA	TRBV7-8	TRBJ1-1	many	TGTGCCAGCAGCTTCAAAGACCGGGGGATAACTGAAGCTTTCTTT	CASSFKDRGITEAFF
14	TRBD2	TRBV12-3/TRBV12-4	TRBJ2-1	many	TGTGCCAGCAGCCCTAGCGGGTTATACAATGAGCAGTTCTTC	CASSPSGLYNEQFF
14	TRBD1	TRBV19	TRBJ1-6	NA	TGTGCCAGTAACAGGGGGAGAAATAATTCACCCCTCCACTTT	CASNRGRNNSPLHF
15	TRBD2	TRBV28	TRBJ2-2	many	TGTGCCAGCAAGACGTCGCGGGAGCACACCGGGGAGCTGTTTTTT	CASKTSREHTGELFF
15	TRBD1	TRBV2	TRBJ2-7	few	TGTGCCAGCAGTTCGCCGGGACAGGAGACCTACGAGCAGTACTTC	CASSSPGQETYEQYF
14	NA	TRBV13	TRBJ2-7	many	TGTGCCAGCAGCTTATTTGACTCGGAGGGTCAGCAGTACTTC	CASSLFDSEGQQYF
15	NA	TRBV20-1	TRBJ2-3	NA	TGCAGTGCTCCCCCCTCCGGGAGCGCCACAGATACGCAGTATTTT	CSAPPSGSATDTQYF
15	TRBD1	TRBV14	TRBJ2-7	few	TGTGCCAGCAGGGAGACTGGGACAGAGTCCTACGAGCAGTACTTC	CASRETGTESYEQYF
16	NA	TRBV11-2	TRBJ2-1	many	TGTGCCAGCAGCTTAGAGCCACGGTTAGGATTTCTGGAGCAGTTCTTC	CASSLEPRLGFLEQFF
15	TRBD2	TRBV19	TRBJ2-7	few	TGTGCCAGTAGTACCCCTAGCGGGGACTCCTACGAGCAGTACTTC	CASSTPSGDSYEQYF
15	NA	TRBV28	TRBJ1-1	many	TGTGCCAGCAGGTCATGGGAATCTGGGGACACTGAAGCTTTCTTT	CASRSWESGDTEAFF
15	TRBD1	TRBV11-2	TRBJ1-2	few	TGTGCCAGCAGAAGTAACAGGGGGCAGGACTATGGCTACACCTTC	CASRSNRGQDYGYTF
15	TRBD2	TRBV18	TRBJ2-7	many	TGTGCCAGCAGCCCCCTAGCGGGGAGCTCCTACGAGCAGTACTTC	CASSPLAGSSYEQYF
14	TRBD2	TRBV11-2	TRBJ2-1	many	TGTGCCAGCAGCGGGATTGCGGGAGTTAATGAGCAGTTCTTC	CASSGIAGVNEQFF
16	TRBD2	TRBV13	TRBJ2-1	NA	TGTGCCAGCACCCCTCGCCCGGGACTAACCGTCAATGAGCAGTTCTTC	CASTPRPGLTVNEQFF
19	NA	TRBV20-1	TRBJ1-4	many	TGCAGTGCTAGTCCACCTCCAGGGAGCGGAGTTTGGACTAATGAAAAACTGTTTTTT	CSASPPPGSGVWTNEKLFF
13	NA	TRBV28	TRBJ1-5	NA	TGTGCCAGCACCTGGGACATGGGACAGCCCCAGCATTTT	CASTWDMGQPQHF
16	TRBD1	TRBV6-5	TRBJ2-2	few	TGTGCCAGCAGTTACGCGGCCGGGACAGGGTCCGGGGAGCTGTTTTTT	CASSYAAGTGSGELFF
15	NA	TRBV9	TRBJ2-7	few	TGTGCCAGCAGCGTAGAGGGGGATCCCGACTACGAGCAGTACTTC	CASSVEGDPDYEQYF
16	TRBD1	TRBV7-2	TRBJ2-1	many	TGTGCCAGCAGCCAGACAGGGTACACCACCTACAATGAGCAGTTCTTC	CASSQTGYTTYNEQFF
14	TRBD2	TRBV3-1	TRBJ2-4	few	TGTGCCAGCACCCCGGGGGGGTCCAAAAACATTCAGTACTTC	CASTPGGSKNIQYF